The T cell receptor (beta chain) under discussion was sequenced for a study of T cell repertoires and HLA-DP antigens (dated 2018 in TCRdb). For the wider study: Using HeLa cells transduced to present allogeneic HLA-DP, the study set up an in vitro model of CD4+ T cell alloreactivity. The two alloantigens modelled structurally similar versus dissimilar alloantigens, differing from self at one and 9 to 11 peptide-binding groove amino acids, respectively. The three donors, two male and one female, ranged from the 18-to-29 to the 60-to-69 age band. The average DNA input was roughly 210 ng for sorted CD137+CD4+ samples versus roughly 1,100 ng for pre-culture CD4+ samples. Results and caveats for the whole study, not just this receptor: Clones undetected before culture had an average cumulative frequency of about 36% against one allele and under 60% against the other. The study was limited by having just a few donors, by relying on a non-physiological HeLa antigen-presenting system, and by using total CD4+ cells as responders. The naive and memory CD4+ repertoires were not analysed as separate populations. Sorted CD137+ cells showed similar clonality against both alloantigens, at around 0.36, which was much higher than the 0.04 to 0.045 seen in pre-culture samples.

Only one count was recorded for this clone. This clone's antigen is unknown. No much larger clone is present one base from it, and per-base qualities are unavailable. The CDR1 and CDR2 encoded by the germline V gene are MDHEN and SYDVKM. A distance of 10 bases separates the germline ends of V and J, which lose 10 bases and 0 bases respectively. Taken from cysteine to phenylalanine, the CDR3 has 14 residues. Kept here is only the CDR3 DNA, which spans 42 bases and is read in frame from base 1. Untouched CD4+ T cells were isolated from Ficoll-separated PBMC through negative selection with magnetic beads, and an average purity of around 98% was reached. Untouched CD4+ T cells were isolated from Ficoll-separated PBMC with magnetic beads, reaching approximately 98% purity with negligible CD8+ contamination. Peripheral blood mononuclear cells were supplied by the buffy coats of a few healthy blood donors, who served as the study donors. All three donors were CMV seronegative. The DNeasy Blood & Tissue Kit was used for extraction of genomic DNA. For each subject, genomic DNA from sorted CD137+CD4+ cells and from pre-culture CD4+ baseline samples underwent TCRB sequencing.

TCRB CDR3 regions were amplified with the immunoSEQ multiplex PCR using forward primers for 54 TRBV segments and reverse primers for 13 TRBJ segments. Deep resolution, with a target of approximately 190,000 T cell genomes, was applied to the sequencing of pre-culture CD4+ samples. Sequencing of the amplicons was done on an Illumina HiSeq System, giving 87 bp reads that spanned the CDR3. Turning to the authors' computational methods: PCR and sequencing errors in the reads were corrected, and alignment to IMGT reference sequences was used to define CDR3 regions. Synthetic template pools were used to estimate template counts and unique rearrangement counts. Clonality was computed as 1 minus Pielou's evenness. Richness was estimated with the Daley-Smith estimator. Morisita's index was used to measure repertoire overlap. A clone counted as low-abundance if it appeared in cultured samples but went undetected in the pre-culture repertoire of the same donor. TCRdb retrieved this table from immuneACCESS and kept in-frame rearrangements only. Not all clones are present; in checked studies, unresolved V genes account for under half, and no reason is known for the remainder. The DNA was the basis for D and trimming; V, J and clone size are from that table. This sample lists around 70,000 clones; around 80% were detected once. The biggest ten clones account for about 1.6% of the sample.

The receptor's source is a man aged 55 to 69 in good health and CMV-seronegative. The chain is encoded by TRBV28 joined to TRBJ2-6; possibly the D gene is TRBD2, per 5 matching bases. Material: CD4+ T cells from PBMCs. CDR3 protein: CATGKSSGANVLTF. The DNA is as follows: TGTGCCACCGGGAAGAGCTCTGGGGCCAACGTCCTGACTTTC.